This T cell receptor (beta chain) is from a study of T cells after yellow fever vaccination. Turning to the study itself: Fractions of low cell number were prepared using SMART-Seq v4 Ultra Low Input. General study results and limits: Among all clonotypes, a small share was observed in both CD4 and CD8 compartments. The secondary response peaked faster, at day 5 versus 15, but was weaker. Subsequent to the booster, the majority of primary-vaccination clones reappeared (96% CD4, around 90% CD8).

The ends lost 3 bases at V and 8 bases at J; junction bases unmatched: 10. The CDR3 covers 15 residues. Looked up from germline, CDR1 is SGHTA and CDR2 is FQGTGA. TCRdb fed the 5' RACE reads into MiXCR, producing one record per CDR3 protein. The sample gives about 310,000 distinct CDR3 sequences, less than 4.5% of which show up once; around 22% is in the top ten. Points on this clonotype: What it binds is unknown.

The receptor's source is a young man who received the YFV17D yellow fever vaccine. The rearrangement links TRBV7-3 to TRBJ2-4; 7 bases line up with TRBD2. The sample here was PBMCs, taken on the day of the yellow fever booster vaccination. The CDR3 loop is CASSFIGGDRDIQYF. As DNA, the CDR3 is TGTGCCAGCAGCTTTATTGGGGGGGATCGTGACATTCAGTACTTC.